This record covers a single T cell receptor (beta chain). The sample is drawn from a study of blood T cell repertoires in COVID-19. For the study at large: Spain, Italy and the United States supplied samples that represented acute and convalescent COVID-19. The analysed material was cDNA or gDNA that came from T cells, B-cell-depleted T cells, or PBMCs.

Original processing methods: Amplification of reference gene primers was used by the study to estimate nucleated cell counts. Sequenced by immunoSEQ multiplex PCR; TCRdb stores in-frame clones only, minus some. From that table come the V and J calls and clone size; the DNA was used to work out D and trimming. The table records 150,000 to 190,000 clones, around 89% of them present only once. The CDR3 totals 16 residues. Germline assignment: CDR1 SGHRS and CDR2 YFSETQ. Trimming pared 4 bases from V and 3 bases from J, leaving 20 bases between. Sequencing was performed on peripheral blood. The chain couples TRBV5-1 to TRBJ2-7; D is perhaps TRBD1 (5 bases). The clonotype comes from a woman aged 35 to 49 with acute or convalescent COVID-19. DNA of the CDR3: TGCGCCAGCAGCCCTGGCGGCCAGGGCAGTGGCTACGAGCAGTACTTC. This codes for CASSPGGQGSGYEQYF.